This T cell receptor beta chain was found in a study of early T cells in non-severe SARS-CoV-2 infection. The overall study: Chains stayed unpaired after sequencing of bulk RNA from unsorted whole blood.

Individual cDNA molecules each received unique molecular identifiers attached to them. TCRdb itself ran the 5' RACE reads through MiXCR, one entry per CDR3 protein. The table shows about 77,000 distinct CDR3 sequences, with more than 7.5% occurring only once. Germline loops: CDR1 MNHNY, CDR2 SVGAGI (reference sequence). V was pared by 5 bases and J by 0 bases, with 13 bases between. The CDR3 extends over 15 amino acids. The TCR was taken from an adult who was a healthcare worker with PCR-confirmed SARS-CoV-2 infection or an uninfected control (not recorded which). The chain couples TRBV6-6 to TRBJ1-2; tentatively, D is TRBD1 (6 bases). Sequenced input: whole blood. CDR3 region: CASSTRQATNYGYTF. The CDR3 DNA reads TGTGCCAGCAGTACGCGACAGGCAACTAACTATGGCTACACCTTC.